These T cell receptor beta chains were read from a single sample in a study of blood T cells in healthy people across ages. Using its own MiXCR run on the 5' RACE reads, TCRdb lists one record per CDR3 protein. The sample has some 940,000 distinct CDR3 sequences, almost 30% seen once. The data were also submitted as part of a second study, on T cells of mothers and their children.

Sequencing was performed on blood. These receptors were obtained from a woman aged 40 to 50 in good health. CDR3s include the opening cysteine and the closing phenylalanine or tryptophan. Fields, in order: clone size, CDR3 length, V gene, D gene, J gene, CDR3 protein, CDR3 DNA. A D gene is named only where the DNA matches it firmly. Clone size is given for some rows only: seen once, a few or many times, or a class if the clone is expanded.

many	15	TRBV7-2	NA	TRBJ1-6	CASSLETAKNSPLHF	TGTGCCAGCAGCTTAGAGACCGCGAAAAATTCACCCCTCCACTTT
few	15	TRBV5-1	TRBD1	TRBJ2-7	CASSLNPRGPDEQYF	TGCGCCAGCAGCTTGAACCCCAGGGGGCCCGACGAGCAGTACTTC
few	14	TRBV29-1	TRBD1	TRBJ1-2	CSVVGQLTNYGYTF	TGCAGCGTTGTGGGACAGCTAACTAACTATGGCTACACCTTC
NA	18	TRBV12-3/TRBV12-4	TRBD2	TRBJ2-3	CASSSWGGTRNIADTQYF	TGTGCCAGCAGCTCTTGGGGGGGGACTAGGAACATTGCGGATACGCAGTATTTT
few	14	TRBV5-1	NA	TRBJ2-2	CASSRAQTPRELFF	TGCGCCAGCAGCAGGGCTCAAACCCCCCGGGAGCTGTTTTTT
NA	14	TRBV20-1	NA	TRBJ1-1	CSAITGRAGTEAFF	TGCAGTGCTATTACCGGGCGAGCGGGCACTGAAGCTTTCTTT
many	16	TRBV7-2	NA	TRBJ2-7	CASSPSGAGNSYEQYF	TGTGCCAGCAGCCCCAGTGGGGCCGGGAACTCCTACGAGCAGTACTTC
few	15	TRBV6-2/TRBV6-3	NA	TRBJ1-4	CASSNPSNGNEKLFF	TGTGCCAGCAGTAACCCCAGTAACGGGAATGAAAAACTGTTTTTT
many	13	TRBV4-1	TRBD1	TRBJ2-3	CASSPGGPDTQYF	TGTGCCAGCAGCCCAGGGGGCCCAGATACGCAGTATTTT
NA	15	TRBV7-8	NA	TRBJ1-1	CASSLRAQMNTEAFF	TGTGCCAGCAGCTTAAGGGCGCAGATGAACACTGAAGCTTTCTTT
few	15	TRBV28	TRBD1	TRBJ1-2	CASSFGDRELIGYTF	TGTGCCAGCAGTTTTGGGGACAGGGAATTAATTGGCTACACCTTC
NA	14	TRBV7-2	TRBD1	TRBJ2-1	CASSLANRGNEQFF	TGTGCCAGCAGCTTAGCGAACAGGGGCAATGAGCAGTTCTTC
many	18	TRBV7-3	TRBD1	TRBJ2-6	CASSPGTGPLSGANVLTF	TGTGCCAGCAGCCCTGGGACAGGACCCCTCTCTGGGGCCAACGTCCTGACTTTC
NA	13	TRBV3-1	NA	TRBJ2-7	CASSQNSFNEQYF	TGTGCCAGCAGCCAAAATAGTTTCAACGAGCAGTACTTC
NA	15	TRBV20-1	NA	TRBJ2-3	CSARSQDFSTDTQYF	TGCAGTGCTAGATCTCAGGACTTTAGCACAGATACGCAGTATTTT
many	15	TRBV12-3/TRBV12-4	TRBD1	TRBJ2-5	CASSLFRGGLETQYF	TGTGCCAGCAGTTTATTCCGAGGGGGCTTAGAGACCCAGTACTTC
NA	12	TRBV7-2	NA	TRBJ1-1	CASKVMNTEAFF	TGTGCCAGCAAGGTGATGAACACTGAAGCTTTCTTT
few	13	TRBV7-7	NA	TRBJ2-7	CASSFSLTYEQYF	TGTGCTAGCAGCTTCTCGCTAACCTACGAGCAGTACTTC
NA	15	TRBV3-1	NA	TRBJ2-5	CASSQGGAGVETQYF	TGTGCCAGTAGCCAAGGAGGGGCAGGGGTAGAGACCCAGTACTTC
many	14	TRBV27	TRBD1	TRBJ2-4	CASRSTGGRGEQYF	TGTGCCAGCAGGTCCACAGGGGGGCGAGGAGAGCAGTACTTC
few	14	TRBV29-1	NA	TRBJ1-1	CSAAPTTMNTEAFF	TGCAGCGCTGCGCCAACAACTATGAACACTGAAGCTTTCTTT
NA	15	TRBV5-1	TRBD2	TRBJ2-1	CASSSEAGGRGEQFF	TGCGCCAGCAGCTCAGAAGCGGGGGGACGGGGTGAGCAGTTCTTC
few	16	TRBV7-8	TRBD1	TRBJ1-1	CASSFSDRPSNTEAFF	TGTGCCAGCAGCTTTTCGGACAGGCCCTCGAACACTGAAGCTTTCTTT
many	14	TRBV20-1	NA	TRBJ2-1	CSARDPTRRGVQFF	TGCAGTGCTAGAGATCCTACTCGCAGGGGGGTGCAGTTCTTC
NA	13	TRBV7-9	NA	TRBJ2-4	CASSLTVYLEQYF	TGTGCCAGCAGCTTGACAGTTTATTTGGAGCAGTACTTC
NA	15	TRBV28	TRBD1	TRBJ1-1	CASSLRTGQNTEAFF	TGTGCCAGCAGCCTCCGGACAGGGCAGAACACTGAAGCTTTCTTT
many	16	TRBV7-9	TRBD1	TRBJ2-5	CASSSGDRGQQETQYF	TGTGCCAGCAGCTCGGGCGACAGGGGACAACAAGAGACCCAGTACTTC
NA	13	TRBV7-2	NA	TRBJ1-1	CASSLLTGHEAFF	TGTGCCAGCAGCTTATTGACAGGTCATGAAGCTTTCTTT
NA	16	TRBV5-1	TRBD2	TRBJ2-5	CASSLSSGGGGETQYF	TGCGCCAGCAGCCTTTCAAGCGGGGGGGGAGGAGAGACCCAGTACTTC
many	11	TRBV12-3/TRBV12-4	TRBD1	TRBJ1-1	CASSFRDRPFF	TGTGCCAGCAGTTTTCGGGACAGACCTTTCTTT
NA	14	TRBV7-8	NA	TRBJ2-1	CASSLGLRGTEQFF	TGTGCCAGCAGCTTAGGGCTTCGAGGCACTGAGCAGTTCTTC
few	12	TRBV29-1	NA	TRBJ1-1	CSSGGTNTEAFF	TGCAGCTCCGGGGGTACGAACACTGAAGCTTTCTTT
once	19	TRBV3-1	NA	TRBJ1-6	CASSQDLLARDPGFSPLHF	TGTGCCAGCAGCCAAGATCTCCTTGCGAGAGACCCTGGGTTTTCACCCCTCCACTTT
many	15	TRBV27	TRBD2	TRBJ2-3	CASSLGAGGLDTQYF	TGTGCCAGCAGTTTAGGGGCGGGGGGTTTAGATACGCAGTATTTT
few	14	TRBV9	NA	TRBJ1-1	CASSSQTDNTEAFF	TGTGCCAGCAGCTCCCAGACAGACAACACTGAAGCTTTCTTT
NA	13	TRBV6-6	NA	TRBJ1-2	CASSRQQDYGYTF	TGTGCCAGCAGTCGCCAGCAGGACTATGGCTACACCTTC
NA	16	TRBV6-5	NA	TRBJ1-5	CASSYSHRGSNQPQHF	TGTGCCAGCAGTTACTCACATCGAGGGAGCAATCAGCCTCAGCATTTT
NA	15	TRBV19	NA	TRBJ1-2	CASSPGDAVTYGYTF	TGTGCCAGTAGTCCAGGGGACGCAGTAACCTATGGCTACACCTTC
many	16	TRBV4-1	NA	TRBJ2-5	CASSQDRGLGQETQYF	TGCGCCAGCAGCCAAGATAGGGGCCTCGGTCAAGAGACCCAGTACTTC
few	16	TRBV7-2	NA	TRBJ2-4	CASSLERLLAKNIQYF	TGTGCCAGCAGCTTAGAGAGGCTGTTAGCCAAAAACATTCAGTACTTC
NA	14	TRBV10-3	NA	TRBJ2-7	CAISESGGTYEQYF	TGTGCCATCAGTGAGTCGGGCGGGACCTACGAGCAGTACTTC
many	14	TRBV5-1	NA	TRBJ2-7	CASSLAGGTYEQYF	TGTGCCAGCAGTTTAGCTGGGGGGACCTACGAGCAGTACTTC
many	14	TRBV15	NA	TRBJ2-5	CATSSRTAQETQYF	TGTGCCACCAGCAGCCGGACAGCTCAAGAGACCCAGTACTTC
few	15	TRBV4-1	NA	TRBJ1-1	CASGQDRRGATEAFF	TGCGCCAGCGGCCAAGATCGCCGGGGGGCCACTGAAGCTTTCTTT
NA	14	TRBV5-1	NA	TRBJ1-6	CASGQNARDSPLHF	TGCGCCAGCGGTCAGAACGCGCGGGATTCACCCCTCCACTTT
NA	17	TRBV19	NA	TRBJ1-1	CASNVGGGTVLNTEAFF	TGTGCCAGTAACGTGGGAGGCGGGACCGTTCTGAACACTGAAGCTTTCTTT
many	12	TRBV6-1	NA	TRBJ1-1	CASRAGRTEAFF	TGTGCCAGCAGAGCCGGTAGGACTGAAGCTTTCTTT